A selection of T cell receptor beta chains follows, all from one sample in a study of shared clonotypes between healthy human individuals. The assay was immunoSEQ multiplex PCR, and TCRdb's table has in-frame clones only and misses some. This repertoire shows 2 million to 3 million clones, roughly nine tenths found once; its top ten account for around 0.14%. The sample comprised naive CD4+ T cells sorted from blood. These receptors originate from a man aged 18 to 35 in good health. CDR3s include the opening cysteine and the closing phenylalanine or tryptophan. Fields, in order: clone size, J gene, D gene, V gene, CDR3 DNA, CDR3 protein. The D gene is left open where the match is weak. For some rows the clone size is stated as once, few or many, or as a class when expanded; others skip it.

>-|TRBJ1-1|-|TRBV7-9
TGTGCCAGCAGCTGGAGGTGGGAGGTCATCACTGAAGCTTTCTTT
CASSWRWEVITEAFF
>-|TRBJ2-7|-|TRBV6-5
TGTGCCAGCAGCAAAAGGCTGTCCTACGAGCAGTACTTC
CASSKRLSYEQYF
>once|TRBJ1-3|-|TRBV7-9
TGTGCCAGCAGCCCCCCAAGAGGGTCTGGAAACACCATATATTTT
CASSPPRGSGNTIYF
>-|TRBJ2-1|-|TRBV4-3
TGCGCCAACCAAGTAAGGGCCGGGGAGCAGTTCTTC
CANQVRAGEQFF
>-|TRBJ1-2|-|TRBV2
TGTGCCAGCCGGGGGGCGGACTATGGCTACACCTTC
CASRGADYGYTF
>few|TRBJ1-1|-|TRBV7-9
TGTGCCAGCAGCTTAGATATGAACACTGAAGCTTTCTTT
CASSLDMNTEAFF
>-|TRBJ2-5|TRBD2|TRBV5-1
TGCGCCAGCAGGGCAGGCGGGGGGAGTCAAGAGACCCAGTACTTC
CASRAGGGSQETQYF
>-|TRBJ2-5|-|TRBV19
TGTGCCAGTAGTGCGCCCGGTACAGCCCAAGAGACCCAGTACTTC
CASSAPGTAQETQYF
>-|TRBJ2-3|-|TRBV7-2
TGTGCCAGCAGCTTAATGGGGGCGGGCGCAGATACGCAGTATTTT
CASSLMGAGADTQYF
>few|TRBJ1-2|-|TRBV7-9
TGTGCCAGCAGCTTGTATGGGACACCCAGTGCCTATGGCTACACCTTC
CASSLYGTPSAYGYTF
>-|TRBJ1-6|TRBD1|TRBV19
TGTGCCAGTACCCTTGGACAGGGAAGATATAATTCACCCCTCCACTTT
CASTLGQGRYNSPLHF
>-|TRBJ2-7|TRBD2|TRBV5-1
TGCGCCAGCAGCTCGGAAGGACTAGCGGGGGGAAGCTCCTACGAGCAGTACTTC
CASSSEGLAGGSSYEQYF
>-|TRBJ1-1|-|TRBV30
TGTGCCTGGTGCGGGGTTTTAAACACTGAAGCTTTCTTT
CAWCGVLNTEAFF
>-|TRBJ2-2|TRBD2|TRBV27
TGTGCCAGCAGTCTACGCGCTAGCGGGGGACGCACCGGGGAGCTGTTTTTT
CASSLRASGGRTGELFF
>-|TRBJ1-2|-|TRBV2
TGTGCCAGCAGTGTTGGACCTCCCTATGGCTACACCTTC
CASSVGPPYGYTF
>-|TRBJ2-2|-|TRBV4-1
TGCGCCAGCAGCCAAGATCTTTTTGCCGGGGAGCTGTTTTTT
CASSQDLFAGELFF
>-|TRBJ2-7|TRBD1|TRBV6-5
TGTGCCACCGGACGACAGGGCTTCTCCTACGAGCAGTACTTC
CATGRQGFSYEQYF
>-|TRBJ1-1|-|TRBV4-3
TGCGCCAGCAGCCAAGAGGCGGGGACGGGAGCTTTCTTT
CASSQEAGTGAFF
>-|TRBJ1-5|TRBD1|TRBV6-1
TGTGCCAGCAGCACCACAGGGGGCGCGGGTCAGCCCCAGCATTTT
CASSTTGGAGQPQHF
>-|TRBJ2-3|TRBD1|TRBV5-4
TGTGCCAGCAGCTTGGGGGAAGGGGGCTGGGATACGCAGTATTTT
CASSLGEGGWDTQYF
>-|TRBJ2-2|-|TRBV7-9
TGTGCCAGCAGCCCAACACCCACAGGGACGGAGACCGGGGAGCTGTTTTTT
CASSPTPTGTETGELFF
>-|TRBJ2-1|-|TRBV6-1
TGTGCCAGCAGTCCCGACGGAAAAAGGGTCAACCGGGTCTTC
CASSPDGKRVNRVF